A single sample is the source of the 10 T cell receptor beta chains below, sequenced in a study of blood T cell repertoires in COVID-19. The protocol was immunoSEQ multiplex PCR, while the TCRdb copy is restricted to in-frame clones and leaves out a portion. This table has fewer than 250,000 clones, 80% to 90% appearing once. Material for sequencing was peripheral blood. These receptors came from a woman in her sixties or seventies with active or convalescent COVID-19.

This chain uses TRBV5-6 with TRBJ1-1; perhaps TRBD1 as D (6 bases). The CDR3 spans 15 residues. In germline, CDR1 is SGHDT, CDR2 YYEEEE. V was clipped by 4 bases and J by 1 base, with 14 bases between them. CDR3 region: CASSPPDRPNTEAFF. The CDR3, as DNA: TGTGCCAGCAGCCCCCCCGACAGGCCGAACACTGAAGCTTTCTTT. The complete variable domain, with remaining parts taken from reference TRBV5-6 and TRBJ1-1, reads DAGVTQSPTHLIKTRGQQVTLRCSPKSGHDTVSWYQQALGQGPQFIFQYYEEEERQRGNFPDRFSGHQFPNYSSELNVNALLLGDSALYLCASSPPDRPNTEAFFGQGTRLTVV.

This clone came up once. V gene TRBV2 combines with J gene TRBJ1-5; D might be TRBD1 (5 bases). The CDR3 is 14 amino acids. Germline V gene sequence: CDR1 SNHLY, CDR2 FYNNEI. Deletions cut 6 bases from V and 7 bases from J, with 16 bases between. The CDR3 loop is CASSRILGQQPQHF. The DNA of the CDR3 is TGTGCCAGCAGCCGGATCCTGGGGCAACAGCCCCAGCATTTT.

The chain uses TRBV19 and TRBJ1-5; TRBD1 matches 8 bases. V shed 5 bases, J shed 2 bases, and the junction held 5 bases outside the gene matches. CDR3 length: 15 residues. Germline loops: CDR1 LNHDA, CDR2 SQIVND (reference sequence). This CDR3 is CASSPMDRGNQPQHF. The CDR3 DNA follows: TGTGCCAGTAGTCCTATGGACAGGGGCAATCAGCCCCAGCATTTT.

The chain recombines TRBV7-9 with TRBJ2-6; no reliable D call. Germline-derived CDR1 and CDR2 are SEHNR and FQNEAQ (reference sequence). The germline V and J ends were trimmed by 0 bases and 0 bases, with 9 bases remaining between them. The CDR3 runs to 17 residues. Written as DNA, the CDR3 is TGTGCCAGCAGCTTAGCGCTCGGAGCCTCTGGGGCCAACGTCCTGACTTTC. It codes for CASSLALGASGANVLTF.

This chain links TRBV5-1 with TRBJ2-1; 11 nucleotides match TRBD2. Germline trimming cut 4 bases from V and 1 base from J; bases unmatched to any gene: 4. This CDR3 spans 16 amino acids. Germline-derived CDR1 and CDR2 are SGHRS and YFSETQ. CDR3 nucleotides: TGCGCCAGCAGCCCGGTAGCGGGAGGGTCCTACAATGAGCAGTTCTTC. It codes for CASSPVAGGSYNEQFF. Variable domain in full (rest from reference TRBV5-1 and TRBJ2-1): KAGVTQTPRYLIKTRGQQVTLSCSPISGHRSVSWYQQTPGQGLQFLFEYFSETQRNKGNFPGRFSGRQFSNSRSEMNVSTLELGDSALYLCASSPVAGGSYNEQFFGPGTRLTVL.

The V gene is TRBV28, the J gene TRBJ2-7; 7 bases line up with TRBD2. J lost 1 base, V lost 5 bases, and 14 bases had no gene match. The CDR3 totals 17 residues. The V gene's germline CDR1 is MDHEN and CDR2 SYDVKM. The CDR3 loop is CASSPPAGGSRSYEQYF. DNA of the CDR3: TGTGCCAGCAGTCCCCCGGCCGGGGGGTCGAGGTCCTACGAGCAGTACTTC.

The chain combines TRBV9 with TRBJ1-3, with D hard to call. There are 14 residues in the CDR3. Germline V gene data show CDR1 as SGDLS and CDR2 as YYNGEE. The germline V and J ends were trimmed by 4 bases and 4 bases, with 12 bases remaining between them. CDR3 sequence (DNA): TGTGCCAGCAGCCCGCCGGCACAGGGAAACACCATATATTTT. Translation: CASSPPAQGNTIYF. The variable domain in full, with the rest retrieved from reference TRBV9 and TRBJ1-3, is DSGVTQTPKHLITATGQRVTLRCSPRSGDLSVYWYQQSLDQGLQFLIQYYNGEERAKGNILERFSAQQFPDLHSELNLSSLELGDSALYFCASSPPAQGNTIYFGEGSWLTVV.

This chain connects TRBV6-5 to TRBJ1-2; 8 bases are shared with TRBD1. The germline CDR1 and CDR2 sequences are MNHEY and SVGAGI. J was trimmed by 6 bases and V by 5 bases; bases with no gene match: 2. This CDR3 contains 12 residues. CDR3 sequence: CASSQGANGYTF. CDR3 sequence (DNA): TGTGCCAGCAGTCAGGGGGCGAATGGCTACACCTTC.

This clone occurred a few times. The chain links TRBV6-5 to TRBJ1-1; 7 bases match TRBD1. The CDR3 extends over 13 amino acids. Germline CDR1 MNHEY, CDR2 SVGAGI. Trimming removed 2 bases from V and 5 bases from J; junction bases left unmatched: 2. The CDR3 DNA is TGTGCCAGCAGTTACGAGGGGGCGACTGAAGCTTTCTTT. Translation gives CASSYEGATEAFF.

This chain links TRBV24-1 with TRBJ2-3; maybe TRBD2 (7 bases). CDR3 length equals 16 residues. Trimming took off 4 bases at V and 2 bases at J, with 15 bases between the two ends. Germline CDR1 KGHDR, CDR2 SFDVKD. CDR3 sequence (DNA): TGTGCCACCAGTGACCCCGGGGGGCCAAACACAGATACGCAGTATTTT. As protein: CATSDPGGPNTDTQYF.